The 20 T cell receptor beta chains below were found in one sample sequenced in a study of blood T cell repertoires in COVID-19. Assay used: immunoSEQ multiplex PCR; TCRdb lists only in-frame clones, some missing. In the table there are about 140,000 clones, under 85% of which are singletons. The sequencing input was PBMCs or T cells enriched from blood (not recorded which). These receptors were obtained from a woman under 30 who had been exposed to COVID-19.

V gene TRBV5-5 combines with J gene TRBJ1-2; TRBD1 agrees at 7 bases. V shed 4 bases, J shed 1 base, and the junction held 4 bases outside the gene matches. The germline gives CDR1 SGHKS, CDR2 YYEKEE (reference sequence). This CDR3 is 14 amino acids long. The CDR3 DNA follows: TGTGCCAGCAGCCGACAGGGAATTAACTATGGCTACACCTTC. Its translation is CASSRQGINYGYTF. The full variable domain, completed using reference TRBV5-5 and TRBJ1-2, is DAGVTQSPTHLIKTRGQQVTLRCSPISGHKSVSWYQQVLGQGPQFIFQYYEKEERGRGNFPDRFSARQFPNYSSELNVNALLLGDSALYLCASSRQGINYGYTFGSGTRLTVV.

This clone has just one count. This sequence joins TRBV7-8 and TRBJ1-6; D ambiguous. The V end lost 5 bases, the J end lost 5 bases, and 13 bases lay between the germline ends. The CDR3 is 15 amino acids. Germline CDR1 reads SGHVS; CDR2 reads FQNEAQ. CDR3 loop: CASSLRQVDNSPLHF. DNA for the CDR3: TGTGCCAGCAGCCTACGACAAGTAGATAATTCACCCCTCCACTTT.

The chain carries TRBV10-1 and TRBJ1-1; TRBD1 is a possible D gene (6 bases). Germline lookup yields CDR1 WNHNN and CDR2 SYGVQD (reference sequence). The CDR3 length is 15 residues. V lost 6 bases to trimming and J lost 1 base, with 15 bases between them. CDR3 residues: CASSPRGASNTEAFF. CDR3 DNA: TGCGCCAGCAGCCCCAGGGGAGCGTCGAACACTGAAGCTTTCTTT.

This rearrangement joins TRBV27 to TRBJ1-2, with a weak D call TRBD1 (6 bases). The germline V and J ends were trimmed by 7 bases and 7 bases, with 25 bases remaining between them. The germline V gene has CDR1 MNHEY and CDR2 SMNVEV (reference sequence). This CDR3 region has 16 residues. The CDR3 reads CASMRNRQGRGSGYTF. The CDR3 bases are TGTGCCAGCATGCGGAACCGTCAGGGGCGCGGATCTGGCTACACCTTC.

CDR3 loop: CSVARTVQYGYTF. The DNA for the CDR3 is TGCAGCGTTGCTCGGACAGTTCAGTATGGCTACACCTTC. The V and J genes are TRBV29-1 and TRBJ1-2; tentative D call: TRBD1 (6 bases). The CDR3 is made up of 13 amino acids. CDR1 is SQVTM and CDR2 is ANQGSEA in the germline V gene. Trimming removed 4 bases at V and 5 bases at J, with 14 bases between.

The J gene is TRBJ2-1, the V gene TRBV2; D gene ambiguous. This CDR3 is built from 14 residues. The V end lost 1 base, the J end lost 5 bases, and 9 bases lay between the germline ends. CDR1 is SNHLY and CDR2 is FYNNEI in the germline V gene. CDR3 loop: CASSEGLPHNEQFF. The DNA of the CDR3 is TGTGCCAGCAGTGAAGGGCTTCCCCACAATGAGCAGTTCTTC.

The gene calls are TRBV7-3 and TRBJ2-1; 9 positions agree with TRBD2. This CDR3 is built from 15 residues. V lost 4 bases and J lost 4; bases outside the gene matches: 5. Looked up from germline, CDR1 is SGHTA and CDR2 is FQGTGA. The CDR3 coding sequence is TGTGCCAGCAGCTCGGAGACTAGCGGATACAATGAGCAGTTCTTC. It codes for CASSSETSGYNEQFF.

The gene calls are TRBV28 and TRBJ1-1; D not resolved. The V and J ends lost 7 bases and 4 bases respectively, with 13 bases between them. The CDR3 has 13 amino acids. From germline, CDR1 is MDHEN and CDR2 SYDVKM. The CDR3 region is CASTAPSGTEAFF. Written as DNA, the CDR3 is TGTGCCAGCACCGCCCCTTCGGGCACTGAAGCTTTCTTT.

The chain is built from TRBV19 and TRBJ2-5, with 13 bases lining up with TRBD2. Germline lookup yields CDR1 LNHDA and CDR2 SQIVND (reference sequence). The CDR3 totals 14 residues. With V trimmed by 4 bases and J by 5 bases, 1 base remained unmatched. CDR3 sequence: CASSKLAGGETQYF. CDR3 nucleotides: TGTGCCAGTAGTAAACTAGCGGGAGGGGAGACCCAGTACTTC.

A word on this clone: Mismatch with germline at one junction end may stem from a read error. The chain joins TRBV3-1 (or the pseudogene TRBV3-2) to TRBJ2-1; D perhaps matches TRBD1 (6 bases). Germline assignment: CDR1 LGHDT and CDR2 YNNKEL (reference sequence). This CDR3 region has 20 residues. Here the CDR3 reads CASSPPRRQGKLVPYIEQFF. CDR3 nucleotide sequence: TGTGCCAGCAGCCCCCCCCGTAGGCAGGGGAAGCTCGTCCCCTACATTGAGCAGTTCTTC.

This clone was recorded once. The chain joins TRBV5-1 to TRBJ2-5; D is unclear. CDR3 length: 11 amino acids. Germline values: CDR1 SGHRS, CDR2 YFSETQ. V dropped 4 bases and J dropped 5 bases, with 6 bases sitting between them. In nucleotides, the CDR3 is TGCGCCAGCAGCGCCGGGGAGACCCAGTACTTC. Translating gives CASSAGETQYF.

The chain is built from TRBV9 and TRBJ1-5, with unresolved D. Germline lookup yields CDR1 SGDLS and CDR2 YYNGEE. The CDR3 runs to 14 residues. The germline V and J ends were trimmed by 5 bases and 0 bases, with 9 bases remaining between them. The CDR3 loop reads CASSIGDSNQPQHF. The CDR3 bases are TGTGCCAGCAGTATCGGAGATAGCAATCAGCCCCAGCATTTT. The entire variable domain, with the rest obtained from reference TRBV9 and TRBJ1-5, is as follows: DSGVTQTPKHLITATGQRVTLRCSPRSGDLSVYWYQQSLDQGLQFLIQYYNGEERAKGNILERFSAQQFPDLHSELNLSSLELGDSALYFCASSIGDSNQPQHFGDGTRLSIL.

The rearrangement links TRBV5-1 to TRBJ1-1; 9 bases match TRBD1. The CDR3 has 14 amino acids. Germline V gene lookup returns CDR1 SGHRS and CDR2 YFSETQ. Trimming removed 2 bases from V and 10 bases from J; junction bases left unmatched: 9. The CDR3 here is CASSLTGGQRTAFF. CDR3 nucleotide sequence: TGCGCCAGCAGCTTAACAGGGGGCCAACGGACAGCTTTCTTT.

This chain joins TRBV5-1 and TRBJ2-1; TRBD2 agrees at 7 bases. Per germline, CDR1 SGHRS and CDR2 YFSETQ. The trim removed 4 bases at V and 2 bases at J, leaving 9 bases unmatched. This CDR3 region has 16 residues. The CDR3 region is CASSRGEGGPYNEQFF. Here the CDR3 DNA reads TGCGCCAGCAGCCGTGGGGAGGGAGGCCCCTACAATGAGCAGTTCTTC.

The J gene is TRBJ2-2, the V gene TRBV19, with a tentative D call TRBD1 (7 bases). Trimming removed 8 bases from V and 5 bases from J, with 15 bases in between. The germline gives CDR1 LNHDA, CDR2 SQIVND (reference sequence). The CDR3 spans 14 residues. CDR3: CASSQGGKTGELFF. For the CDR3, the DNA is TGTGCCAGTTCCCAGGGGGGAAAAACCGGGGAGCTGTTTTTT.

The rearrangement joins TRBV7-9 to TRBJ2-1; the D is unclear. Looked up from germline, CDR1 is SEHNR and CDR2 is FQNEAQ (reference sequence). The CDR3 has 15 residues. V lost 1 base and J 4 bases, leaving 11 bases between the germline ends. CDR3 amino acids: CASSLGGRKYNEQFF. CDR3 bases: TGTGCCAGCAGCTTAGGTGGCAGAAAATACAATGAGCAGTTCTTC.

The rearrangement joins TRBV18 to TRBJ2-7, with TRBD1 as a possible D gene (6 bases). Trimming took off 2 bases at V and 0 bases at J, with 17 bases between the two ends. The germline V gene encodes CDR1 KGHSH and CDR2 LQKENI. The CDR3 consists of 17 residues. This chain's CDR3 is CASSPTGPQWGSYEQYF. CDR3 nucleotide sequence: TGTGCCAGCTCACCAACAGGGCCTCAATGGGGCTCCTACGAGCAGTACTTC.

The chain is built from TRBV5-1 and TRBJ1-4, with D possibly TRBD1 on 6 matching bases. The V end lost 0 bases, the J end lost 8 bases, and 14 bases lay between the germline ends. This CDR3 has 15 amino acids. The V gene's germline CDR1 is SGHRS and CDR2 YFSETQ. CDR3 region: CASSLEPGVGEKLFF. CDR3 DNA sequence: TGCGCCAGCAGCTTGGAGCCAGGGGTAGGGGAAAAACTGTTTTTT.

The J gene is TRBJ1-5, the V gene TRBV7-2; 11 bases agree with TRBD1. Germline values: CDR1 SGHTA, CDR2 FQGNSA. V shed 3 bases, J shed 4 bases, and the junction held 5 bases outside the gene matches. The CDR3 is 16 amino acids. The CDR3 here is CASSFGTGGWNQPQHF. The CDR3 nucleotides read TGTGCCAGCAGCTTCGGGACAGGGGGTTGGAATCAGCCCCAGCATTTT. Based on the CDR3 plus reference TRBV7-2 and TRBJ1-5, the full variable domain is GAGVSQSPSNKVTEKGKDVELRCDPISGHTALYWYRQSLGQGLEFLIYFQGNSAPDKSGLPSDRFSAERTGGSVSTLTIQRTQQEDSAVYLCASSFGTGGWNQPQHFGDGTRLSIL.

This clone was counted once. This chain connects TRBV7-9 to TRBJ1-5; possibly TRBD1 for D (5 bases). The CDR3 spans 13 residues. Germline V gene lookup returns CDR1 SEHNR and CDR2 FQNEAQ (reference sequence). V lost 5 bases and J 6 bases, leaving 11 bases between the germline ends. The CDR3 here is CASSPGGVQPQHF. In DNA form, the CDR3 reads TGTGCCAGCAGCCCCGGGGGAGTTCAGCCCCAGCATTTT.